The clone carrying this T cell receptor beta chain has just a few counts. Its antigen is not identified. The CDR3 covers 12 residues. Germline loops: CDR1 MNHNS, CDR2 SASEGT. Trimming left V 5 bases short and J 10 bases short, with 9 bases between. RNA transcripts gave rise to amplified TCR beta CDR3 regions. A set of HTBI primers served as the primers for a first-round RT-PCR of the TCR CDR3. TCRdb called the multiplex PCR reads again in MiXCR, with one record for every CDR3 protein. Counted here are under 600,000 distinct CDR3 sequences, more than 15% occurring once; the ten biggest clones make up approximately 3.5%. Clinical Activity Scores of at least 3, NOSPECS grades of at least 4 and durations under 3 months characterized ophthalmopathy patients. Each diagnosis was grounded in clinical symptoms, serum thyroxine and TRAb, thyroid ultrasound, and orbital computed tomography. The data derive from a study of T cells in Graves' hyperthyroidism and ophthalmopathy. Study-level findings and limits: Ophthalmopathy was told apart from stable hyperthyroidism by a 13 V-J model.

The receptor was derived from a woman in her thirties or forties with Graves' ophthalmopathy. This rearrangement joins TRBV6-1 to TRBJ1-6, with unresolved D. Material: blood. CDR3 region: CASSWETSPLHF. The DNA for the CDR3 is TGTGCCAGCAGTTGGGAAACGTCACCCCTCCACTTT.